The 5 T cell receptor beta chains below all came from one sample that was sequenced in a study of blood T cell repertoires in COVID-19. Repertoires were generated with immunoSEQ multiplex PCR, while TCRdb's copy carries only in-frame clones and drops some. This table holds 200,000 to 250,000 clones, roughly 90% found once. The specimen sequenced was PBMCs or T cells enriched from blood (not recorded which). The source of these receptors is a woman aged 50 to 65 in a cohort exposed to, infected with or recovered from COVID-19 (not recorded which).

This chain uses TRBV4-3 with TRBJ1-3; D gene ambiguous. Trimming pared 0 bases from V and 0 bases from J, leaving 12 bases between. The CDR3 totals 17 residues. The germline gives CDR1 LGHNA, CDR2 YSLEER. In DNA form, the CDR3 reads TGCGCCAGCAGCCAAGAGATACCGGGGAGCTCTGGAAACACCATATATTTT. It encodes CASSQEIPGSSGNTIYF.

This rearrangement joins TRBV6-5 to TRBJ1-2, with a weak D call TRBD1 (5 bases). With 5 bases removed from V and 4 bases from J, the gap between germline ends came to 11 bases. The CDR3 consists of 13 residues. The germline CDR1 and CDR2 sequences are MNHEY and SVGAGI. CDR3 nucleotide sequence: TGTGCCAGCAGTCTTGGGGCAGTCTATGGCTACACCTTC. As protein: CASSLGAVYGYTF.

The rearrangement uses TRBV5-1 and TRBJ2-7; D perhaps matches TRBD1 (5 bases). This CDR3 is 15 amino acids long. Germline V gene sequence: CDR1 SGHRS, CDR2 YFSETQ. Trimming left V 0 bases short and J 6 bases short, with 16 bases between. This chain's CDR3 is CASSLAQGGHSEQYF. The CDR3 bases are TGCGCCAGCAGCTTGGCTCAGGGTGGTCATAGCGAGCAGTACTTC. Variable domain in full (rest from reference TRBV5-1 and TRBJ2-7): KAGVTQTPRYLIKTRGQQVTLSCSPISGHRSVSWYQQTPGQGLQFLFEYFSETQRNKGNFPGRFSGRQFSNSRSEMNVSTLELGDSALYLCASSLAQGGHSEQYFGPGTRLTVT.

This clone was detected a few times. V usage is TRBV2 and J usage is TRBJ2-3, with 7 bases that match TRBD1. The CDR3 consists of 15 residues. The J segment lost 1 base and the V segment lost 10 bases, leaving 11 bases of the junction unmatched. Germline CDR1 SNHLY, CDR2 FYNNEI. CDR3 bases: TGTGCCATCAGAAGGACAGGTTCACGCACAGATACGCAGTATTTT. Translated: CAIRRTGSRTDTQYF.

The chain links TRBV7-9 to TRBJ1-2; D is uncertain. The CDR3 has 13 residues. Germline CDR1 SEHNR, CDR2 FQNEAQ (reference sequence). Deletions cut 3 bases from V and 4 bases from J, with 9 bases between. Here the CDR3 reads CASSLDFSYGYTF. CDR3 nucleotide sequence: TGTGCCAGCAGCTTGGACTTCTCCTATGGCTACACCTTC.